The 13 T cell receptor beta chains presented below share a single source sample, sequenced in a study of CD8+ T cells in alopecia areata. Treatment given: oral pan-JAK inhibitor, 5-10 mg twice daily. As the sequencing template, cDNA was produced by extracting RNA and reverse transcribing it. Sequenced by immunoSEQ multiplex PCR; TCRdb stores in-frame clones only, minus some. The sample holds about 180,000 clones; about 54% are singletons and the top ten take more than 15%. This specimen was CD4+ T cells sorted from blood, taken between weeks 55 and 65, from a patient treated with tofacitinib. These receptors were taken from a human donor with alopecia areata.

This rearrangement joins TRBV7-9 to TRBJ2-7, with TRBD1 matching 9 bases. The CDR3 sequence is 16 residues long. The V and J ends lost 5 bases and 2 bases, in that order; junction bases with no gene match: 10. Germline V gives CDR1 SEHNR, CDR2 FQNEAQ (reference sequence). The CDR3 spells CASSKPGQGPTYEQYF. The DNA for the CDR3 is TGTGCCAGCAGCAAACCGGGACAGGGTCCTACCTACGAGCAGTACTTC.

The chain joins TRBV27 to TRBJ2-7, with 7 bases matching TRBD1. The CDR3 has 14 residues. V gave up 6 bases and J gave up 0 bases; unmatched junction bases: 5. The germline CDR1 and CDR2 sequences are MNHEY and SMNVEV (reference sequence). The DNA for the CDR3 is TGTGCCAGCAGCCCAAGACAGGGCTCCTACGAGCAGTACTTC. Translating gives CASSPRQGSYEQYF.

The rearrangement uses TRBV5-1 and TRBJ1-2; 7 bases are shared with TRBD1. The junction had 17 bases not matched to a gene; V was cut back by 4 bases and J by 8 bases. Germline lookup yields CDR1 SGHRS and CDR2 YFSETQ. There are 16 residues in the CDR3. In DNA, the CDR3 is TGCGCCAGCAGCCTCCCTGATTCGACAGGGTATAGAGGCTACACCTTC. This encodes CASSLPDSTGYRGYTF.

As concerns this clone: The identical CDR3 is also encoded by other nucleotide sequences in the sample. The chain employs TRBV30 and TRBJ2-6; no reliable D call. Germline V gives CDR1 GTSNPN, CDR2 SVGIG (reference sequence). Trimming stripped 0 bases from V and 4 bases from J, with 7 bases between. The CDR3 has 14 amino acids. CDR3 in amino acids: CAWSVGSGANVLTF. CDR3 DNA sequence: TGTGCCTGGAGTGTGGGGTCCGGGGCCAACGTCCTGACTTTC.

The V and J genes are TRBV15 and TRBJ1-1, with TRBD1 as a possible D gene (5 bases). The V end was cut by 0 bases, the J end by 7 bases, with 9 bases between. The CDR3 totals 13 residues. Looked up from germline, CDR1 is LNHNV and CDR2 is YYDKDF (reference sequence). CDR3 DNA: TGTGCCACCAGCAGAGACAGGGATCTTGAAGCTTTCTTT. It yields the protein CATSRDRDLEAFF. Variable domain in full (rest from reference TRBV15 and TRBJ1-1): DAMVIQNPRYQVTQFGKPVTLSCSQTLNHNVMYWYQQKSSQAPKLLFHYYDKDFNNEADTPDNFQSRRPNTSFCFLDIRSPGLGDTAMYLCATSRDRDLEAFFGQGTRLTVV.

This CDR3 is CASSGGYTEAFF. DNA for the CDR3: TGTGCCAGTAGCGGGGGGTACACTGAAGCTTTCTTT. This chain connects TRBV19 to TRBJ1-1; the D gene is possibly TRBD1 (5 bases). CDR1 and CDR2 (germline): LNHDA, SQIVND (reference sequence). The CDR3 spans 12 residues. V lost 6 bases, J lost 3 bases, and 8 bases lay in between. Looking up the rest from reference TRBV19 and TRBJ1-1 gives the full variable domain: DGGITQSPKYLFRKEGQNVTLSCEQNLNHDAMYWYRQDPGQGLRLIYYSQIVNDFQKGDIAEGYSVSREKKESFPLTVTSAQKNPTAFYLCASSGGYTEAFFGQGTRLTVV.

The chain has TRBV27 and TRBJ1-1, with a tentative D call TRBD1 (5 bases). In germline, CDR1 is MNHEY, CDR2 SMNVEV (reference sequence). The CDR3 has 15 residues. V lost 5 bases to trimming and J lost 0 bases, with 13 bases between them. The CDR3 nucleotides read TGTGCCAGCAGTCGAGGTCGGGGCGTGAACACTGAAGCTTTCTTT. Protein product: CASSRGRGVNTEAFF.

CDR3 bases: TGTGCCAGCAGTGACTCGGGCAGGGTTTATCAGCCCCAGCATTTT. As protein: CASSDSGRVYQPQHF. This chain uses TRBV6-4 with TRBJ1-5; D perhaps matches TRBD1 (5 bases). V was trimmed by 0 bases and J by 5 bases, leaving 11 bases between them. The CDR3 runs to 15 residues. CDR1 MRHNA and CDR2 SNTAGT come from the germline V gene.

V is TRBV7-2 and J is TRBJ2-5; perhaps TRBD2 as D (6 bases). Per germline, CDR1 SGHTA and CDR2 FQGNSA. This CDR3 is 13 amino acids long. V lost 5 bases and J lost 5, with 12 bases in between. The CDR3 DNA reads TGTGCCAGCAGCCCCCCCGGGGGTGAGACCCAGTACTTC. Translating gives CASSPPGGETQYF. Drawing the rest from reference TRBV7-2 and TRBJ2-5, the complete variable domain is GAGVSQSPSNKVTEKGKDVELRCDPISGHTALYWYRQSLGQGLEFLIYFQGNSAPDKSGLPSDRFSAERTGGSVSTLTIQRTQQEDSAVYLCASSPPGGETQYFGPGTRLLVL.

A remark on this clone: The same CDR3 is also encoded by other DNA sequences in this sample. The gene calls are TRBV29-1 and TRBJ2-2, with D perhaps TRBD1 (6 bases). CDR1 SQVTM and CDR2 ANQGSEA come from the germline V gene. The ends were cut back, 4 bases at V and 5 bases at J, with 11 bases in the middle. The CDR3 runs 13 residues. The CDR3 sequence: CSVGQGRTGELFF. The CDR3 bases are TGCAGCGTTGGGCAGGGGCGAACCGGGGAGCTGTTTTTT.

This chain connects TRBV30 to TRBJ2-7, with 8 bases that match TRBD2. Germline V gene sequence: CDR1 GTSNPN, CDR2 SVGIG (reference sequence). V lost 1 base and J lost 4; bases outside the gene matches: 15. This CDR3 contains 17 residues. Written as DNA, the CDR3 is TGTGCCTGGAGTGGCCTTTTGAGCCAGCGGGGGAGGTACGAGCAGTACTTC. Protein product: CAWSGLLSQRGRYEQYF.

The chain couples TRBV4-1 to TRBJ2-1; D ambiguous. Looked up from germline, CDR1 is MGHRA and CDR2 is YSYEKL. CDR3 size: 16 residues. The germline V and J ends were trimmed by 2 bases and 0 bases, with 11 bases remaining between them. The CDR3 loop is CASSQRASSSYNEQFF. Written as DNA, the CDR3 is TGCGCCAGCAGCCAACGGGCTTCAAGCTCCTACAATGAGCAGTTCTTC.

The rearrangement links TRBV6-5 to TRBJ2-7; D is possibly TRBD1 (5 bases). Per the germline V gene, CDR1 is MNHEY and CDR2 is SVGAGI. The CDR3 covers 13 residues. With 6 bases removed from V and 6 bases from J, the gap between germline ends came to 15 bases. The CDR3 DNA reads TGTGCCAGCAGCCTACCACAGGCTCGCGAGCAGTACTTC. It specifies CASSLPQAREQYF.